This TCR beta chain was recovered during a study of control samples from healthy donors and cancer patients. Data came from immunoSEQ multiplex PCR; TCRdb stores just in-frame clones and leaves some out. The table shows 110,000 to 150,000 clones, with around nine tenths occurring only once. CDR1 and CDR2 from the germline V gene are SGHTS and YDEGEE. The CDR3 runs to 14 residues. The V end was cut by 4 bases, the J end by 5 bases, with 15 bases between. The rearrangement uses TRBV5-8 and TRBJ1-1; D is uncertain. This sequence originates from a man younger than 40 in good health. Specimen: blood. CDR3 DNA sequence: TGTGCCAGCAGCCCTACGGTACGGATAACTGAAGCTTTCTTT. Its protein product is CASSPTVRITEAFF.